The clone carrying this T cell receptor beta chain was counted a few times. Its target is not known. The missing CDR3 end, 3 residues past where the read stops, is filled in from the germline J gene. The entry originates in a study of T cell clonality in common variable immunodeficiency. Study outcomes and limitations: Fewer deletions and N-nucleotide insertions were reportedly seen in common variable immunodeficiency TCR beta sequences.

Here immunoSEQ multiplex PCR was the method, and the copy in TCRdb shows in-frame clones only, minus some. The sample shows 25,000 to 35,000 clones, none of them appearing just once. V lost 5 bases, J lost 0 bases, and 2 bases lay in between. The germline V gene has CDR1 SEHNR and CDR2 FQNEAQ (reference sequence). This CDR3 has 12 amino acids. The source material was peripheral blood mononuclear cells. The rearrangement joins TRBV7-9 to TRBJ1-3; D is unresolved. The receptor comes from a person aged 18 to 70 in good health. The CDR3 is CASSLSGNTIYF. The part of the CDR3 DNA that was read is TGTGCCAGCAGCCTCTCTGGAAACACC.